This T cell receptor (beta chain) was sequenced in a study of T cell changes during pregnancy in multiple sclerosis. Libraries were prepared by immunoSEQ multiplex PCR; TCRdb keeps only in-frame clonotypes and omits some of them. The sample gives some 41,000 clones, about nine tenths of which show up once; approximately 1.1% is in the top ten. V lost 0 bases and J lost 10, with 14 bases in between. Germline values: CDR1 SGDLS, CDR2 YYNGEE. The CDR3 is 14 amino acids. The sequencing used CD4+ T cells from peripheral blood mononuclear cells, collected after pregnancy. The sequence was obtained from a female donor with multiple sclerosis, enrolled in a pregnancy study. The chain recombines TRBV9 with TRBJ2-1; unclear D gene. The CDR3 sequence: CASSVGSGSREQFF. The CDR3 DNA reads as TGTGCCAGCAGCGTAGGATCAGGTTCCAGGGAGCAGTTCTTC.